A selection of T cell receptor beta chains follows, all from one sample in a study of T-cell reconstitution after alpha-beta-depleted transplantation in children. TCRdb fed the PCR reads into MiXCR, producing one record per CDR3 protein. The sample contains some 280,000 distinct CDR3 sequences, approximately 9.6% of which appear only once. Sequenced material: PBMCs from the stem cell graft donor, taken from the stem cell graft. These receptors were taken from a human donor who donated a stem cell graft to a child with SCID. CDR3s include the opening cysteine and the closing phenylalanine or tryptophan. The order of the fields is D gene, J gene, clone size, V gene, CDR3 DNA, CDR3 protein. D genes are given only for firm matches. Size tells how often a clone was seen (once, few, many) or the class of an expanded clone, and some rows leave it out.

NA | TRBJ2-2 | NA | TRBV9 | TGTGCCAGCAGCGTAGCTGGATCGAGCACCGGGGAGCTGTTTTTT | CASSVAGSSTGELFF
TRBD1 | TRBJ2-2 | few | TRBV18 | TGTGCCAGCTCAACTCTCGGACAGGGCACGAACACCGGGGAGCTGTTTTTT | CASSTLGQGTNTGELFF
NA | TRBJ2-5 | few | TRBV7-9 | TGTGCCAGCAGCTCATCCTTAGAGGGGGGCGAAGAGACCCAGTACTTC | CASSSSLEGGEETQYF
NA | TRBJ2-2 | NA | TRBV9 | TGTGCCAGCGGCGCTACAGGACAGAGCACCGGGGAGCTGTTTTTT | CASGATGQSTGELFF
TRBD1 | TRBJ2-2 | NA | TRBV9 | TGTGCCAGCAGCGTATCGGGACAGGGTTACACCGGGGAGCTGTTTTTT | CASSVSGQGYTGELFF
NA | TRBJ1-5 | few | TRBV6-1 | TGTGCCAGCAGATCCACAGGGTCGGGCAATCAGCCCCAGCATTTT | CASRSTGSGNQPQHF
NA | TRBJ2-3 | many | TRBV5-6 | TGTGCCAGCAGTAGAATCGGGGGCGATACGCAGTATTTT | CASSRIGGDTQYF
TRBD2 | TRBJ2-1 | many | TRBV20-1 | TGCAGTGCAGACCCGGGACTAGCGGTACACAATGAGCAGTTCTTC | CSADPGLAVHNEQFF
NA | TRBJ1-2 | few | TRBV2 | TGTGCCAGCAGCCCGGACAGCGAATATGGCTACACCTTC | CASSPDSEYGYTF
TRBD1 | TRBJ2-1 | few | TRBV5-5 | TGTGCCAGCAGCCTAATACCGGGACAGGGGGGTTCGGAGCAGTTCTTC | CASSLIPGQGGSEQFF
NA | TRBJ2-2 | few | TRBV7-9 | TGTGCCAGCAGCCACGCCGGACAGAGTTCCACCGGGGAGCTGTTTTTT | CASSHAGQSSTGELFF
NA | TRBJ2-7 | few | TRBV20-1 | TGCAGTGCTACAAGGGGGGGACCCTACGAGCAGTACTTC | CSATRGGPYEQYF
TRBD2 | TRBJ2-7 | NA | TRBV12-3/TRBV12-4 | TGTGCCAGCAGCTCGGGGCCTCGGGAGGGGTACGAGCAGTACTTC | CASSSGPREGYEQYF
NA | TRBJ2-2 | many | TRBV29-1 | TGCAGCGTTGATAAAAGCGGCAGCACCGGGGAGCTGTTTTTT | CSVDKSGSTGELFF
NA | TRBJ2-7 | few | TRBV15 | TGTGCCACCAGCAGCTTTTTGGGGGGCTTTTACGAGCAGTACTTC | CATSSFLGGFYEQYF
TRBD1 | TRBJ2-2 | NA | TRBV7-7 | TGTGCTAGCAGGTCCGGAGACAGGGATACCGGGGAGCTGTTTTTT | CASRSGDRDTGELFF
NA | TRBJ2-2 | NA | TRBV5-4 | TGTGCCAGCAGCTTGCCCGAAATCCGTACCGGGGAGCTGTTTTTT | CASSLPEIRTGELFF
NA | TRBJ1-1 | many | TRBV2 | TGTGCCAGCAGTGAATCCGGGGGTGGCACTGAAGCTTTCTTT | CASSESGGGTEAFF
TRBD1 | TRBJ1-5 | few | TRBV12-3/TRBV12-4 | TGTGCCAGCAGTTTAAATCAGGGGGCTGGTGGTCAGCCCCAGCATTTT | CASSLNQGAGGQPQHF
NA | TRBJ1-1 | few | TRBV5-1 | TGCGCCAGCAGCTTGGCGAGACAGGCTGGGAACACTGAAGCTTTCTTT | CASSLARQAGNTEAFF